This T cell receptor (beta chain) is drawn from a study of Ad26.COV2.S vaccination and SARS-CoV-2 variants. Repertoires were generated with immunoSEQ multiplex PCR, while TCRdb's copy carries only in-frame clones and drops some. The data contain some 290,000 clones, approximately 80% of them singletons. Per germline, CDR1 MDHEN and CDR2 SYDVKM. The V end was cut by 6 bases, the J end by 9 bases, with 21 bases between. This CDR3 contains 15 residues. Sample treatment: approximately 18 received Ad26.COV2.S at low or high dose, single or two shots; roughly five received placebo; per-sample allocation not given. The study sampled participants on day 63 after the first vaccine or placebo injection. Aged 18-55 years, donor was enrolled in Boston in about 2020.

Sequences were derived from peripheral blood, sampled in a trial of Ad26.COV2.S vaccine versus placebo. The TCR comes from a person aged 18-65 years who received the Ad26.COV2.S COVID-19 vaccine or a placebo. This chain uses TRBV28 with TRBJ1-5; D gene ambiguous. The chain's CDR3 is CASRRIGVLGRPQHF. As DNA, the CDR3 is TGTGCCAGCAGACGAATCGGGGTACTAGGTCGGCCCCAGCATTTT.